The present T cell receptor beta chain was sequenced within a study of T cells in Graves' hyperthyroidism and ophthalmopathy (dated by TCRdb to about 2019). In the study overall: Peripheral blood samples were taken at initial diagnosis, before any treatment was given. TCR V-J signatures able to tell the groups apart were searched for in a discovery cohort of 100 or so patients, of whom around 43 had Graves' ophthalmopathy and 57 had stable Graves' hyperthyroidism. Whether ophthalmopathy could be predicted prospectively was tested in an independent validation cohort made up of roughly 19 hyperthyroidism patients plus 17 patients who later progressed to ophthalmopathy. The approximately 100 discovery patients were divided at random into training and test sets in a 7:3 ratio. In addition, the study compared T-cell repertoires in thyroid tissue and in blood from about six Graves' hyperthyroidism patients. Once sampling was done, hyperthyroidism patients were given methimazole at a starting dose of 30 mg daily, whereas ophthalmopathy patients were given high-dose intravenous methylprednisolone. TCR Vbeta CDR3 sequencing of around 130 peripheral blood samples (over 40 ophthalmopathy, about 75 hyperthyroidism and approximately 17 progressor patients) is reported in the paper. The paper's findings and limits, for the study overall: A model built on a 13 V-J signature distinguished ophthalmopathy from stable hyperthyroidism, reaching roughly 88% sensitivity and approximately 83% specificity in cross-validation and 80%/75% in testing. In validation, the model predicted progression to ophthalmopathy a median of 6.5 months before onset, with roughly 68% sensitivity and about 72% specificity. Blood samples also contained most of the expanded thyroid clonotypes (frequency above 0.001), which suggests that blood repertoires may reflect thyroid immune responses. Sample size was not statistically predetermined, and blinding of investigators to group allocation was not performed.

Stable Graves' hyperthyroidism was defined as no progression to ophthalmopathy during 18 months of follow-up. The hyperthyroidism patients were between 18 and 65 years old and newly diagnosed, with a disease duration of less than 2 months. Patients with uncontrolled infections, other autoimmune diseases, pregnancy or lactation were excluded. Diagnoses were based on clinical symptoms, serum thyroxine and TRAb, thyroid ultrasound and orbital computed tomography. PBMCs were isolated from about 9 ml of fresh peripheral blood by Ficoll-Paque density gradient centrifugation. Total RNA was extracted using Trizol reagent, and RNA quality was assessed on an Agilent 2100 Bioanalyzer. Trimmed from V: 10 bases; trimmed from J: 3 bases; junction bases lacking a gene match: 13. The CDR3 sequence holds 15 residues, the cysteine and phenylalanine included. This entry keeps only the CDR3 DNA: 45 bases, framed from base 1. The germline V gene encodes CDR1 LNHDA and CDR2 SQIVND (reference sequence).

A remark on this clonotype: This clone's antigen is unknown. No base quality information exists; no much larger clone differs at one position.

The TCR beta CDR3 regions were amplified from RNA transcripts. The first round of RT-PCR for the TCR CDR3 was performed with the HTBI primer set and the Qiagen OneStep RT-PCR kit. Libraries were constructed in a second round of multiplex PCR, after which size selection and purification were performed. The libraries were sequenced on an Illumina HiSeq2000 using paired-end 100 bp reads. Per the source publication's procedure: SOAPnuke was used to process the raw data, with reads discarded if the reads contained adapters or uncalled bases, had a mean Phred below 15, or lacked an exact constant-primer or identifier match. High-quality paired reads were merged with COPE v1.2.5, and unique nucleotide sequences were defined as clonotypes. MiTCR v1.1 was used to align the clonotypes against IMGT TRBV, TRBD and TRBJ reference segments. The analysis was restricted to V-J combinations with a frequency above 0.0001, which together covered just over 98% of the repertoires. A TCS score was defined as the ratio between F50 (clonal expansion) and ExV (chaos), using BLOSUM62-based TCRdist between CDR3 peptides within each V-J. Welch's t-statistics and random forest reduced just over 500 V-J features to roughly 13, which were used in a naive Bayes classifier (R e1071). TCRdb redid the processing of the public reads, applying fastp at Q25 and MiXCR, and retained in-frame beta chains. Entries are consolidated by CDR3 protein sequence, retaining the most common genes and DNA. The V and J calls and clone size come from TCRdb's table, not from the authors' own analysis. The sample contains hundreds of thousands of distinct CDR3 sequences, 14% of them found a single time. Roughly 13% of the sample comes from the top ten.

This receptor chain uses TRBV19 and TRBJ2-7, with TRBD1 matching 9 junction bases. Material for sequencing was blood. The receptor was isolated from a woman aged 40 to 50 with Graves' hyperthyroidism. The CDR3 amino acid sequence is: CATQKMGTGFYEQYF. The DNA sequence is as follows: TGTGCCACACAAAAGATGGGGACAGGGTTCTACGAGCAGTACTTC.